The 21 T cell receptor beta chains below were found in one sample sequenced in a study of shared clonotypes between healthy human individuals. Method: immunoSEQ multiplex PCR; TCRdb's copy keeps in-frame clones and lacks some. The sample has 2 million to 3 million clones, roughly nine tenths seen once. Material: naive CD4+ T cells sorted from blood. The subset is: CD45RA+ positively selected. Receptors originate from a man between 18 and 35 years old in good health.

The rearrangement links TRBV2 to TRBJ1-5, with TRBD1 as a possible D gene (5 bases). Trimming stripped 1 base from V and 0 bases from J, with 16 bases between. The CDR3 has 18 amino acids. The V gene's germline CDR1 is SNHLY and CDR2 FYNNEI. This chain's CDR3 is CASSEVGTQYHSNQPQHF. In DNA form, the CDR3 reads TGTGCCAGCAGTGAAGTCGGGACCCAGTACCATAGCAATCAGCCCCAGCATTTT.

The chain employs TRBV23-1 and TRBJ2-5; 9 nucleotides line up with TRBD1. TRBV23-1 is given ORF status, its function remaining uncertain. With V trimmed by 0 bases and J by 5 bases, 22 bases remained unmatched. The CDR3 runs 21 residues. The CDR3 bases are TGCGCCAGCAGTCAATCGTTCGTCATAGGCCCGAGGGACAGGGATACGGAGACCCAGTACTTC. Protein sequence: CASSQSFVIGPRDRDTETQYF.

The rearrangement uses TRBV7-2 and TRBJ2-5, with TRBD2 matching over 7 bases. Germline trimming cut 4 bases from V and 5 bases from J; bases unmatched to any gene: 7. There are 14 residues in the CDR3. The germline gives CDR1 SGHTA, CDR2 FQGNSA. The CDR3 nucleotides read TGTGCCAGCAGCTCGGGACTAACGTTTGAGACCCAGTACTTC. This gives the protein CASSSGLTFETQYF.

As DNA, the CDR3 is TGTGCCAGCAGCCAAGGGCCCTACGAGCAGTACTTC. Amino acids: CASSQGPYEQYF. The chain is built from TRBV11-1 and TRBJ2-7; D unresolved. The CDR3 has 12 amino acids. CDR1 is SGHAT, CDR2 FQDESV, per germline (reference sequence). V was clipped by 5 bases and J by 2 bases, with 7 bases between them.

V usage is TRBV14 and J usage is TRBJ1-2; D may be TRBD1 (6 bases). The germline V gene has CDR1 SGHDN and CDR2 FVKESK. The V gene lost 0 bases and the J gene lost 8 bases, with 16 bases spanning the gap. The CDR3 totals 15 residues. CDR3 DNA: TGTGCCAGCAGCCAAGATGAGAGGACAGCGGAGGGCTACACCTTC. The encoded protein is CASSQDERTAEGYTF.

The rearrangement uses TRBV5-6 and TRBJ2-1; 8 nucleotides line up with TRBD2. V shed 2 bases, J shed 8 bases, and the junction held 6 bases outside the gene matches. Germline assignment: CDR1 SGHDT and CDR2 YYEEEE. The CDR3 covers 14 residues. In nucleotides, the CDR3 is TGTGCCAGCAGCTTCGGACTAGCCGTCGATGAGCAGTTCTTC. Its protein is CASSFGLAVDEQFF.

The chain employs TRBV19 and TRBJ2-2, with a weak D call TRBD2 (6 bases). This CDR3 spans 16 amino acids. Trimming pared 10 bases from V and 0 bases from J, leaving 18 bases between. Germline loops: CDR1 LNHDA, CDR2 SQIVND (reference sequence). CDR3 region: CATPTGGSANTGELFF. The CDR3, as DNA: TGTGCCACTCCAACTGGGGGGTCCGCGAACACCGGGGAGCTGTTTTTT.

The rearrangement uses TRBV6-5 and TRBJ2-7, with 8 nucleotides matching TRBD2. Per germline, CDR1 MNHEY and CDR2 SVGAGI. The CDR3 has 13 amino acids. With V trimmed by 6 bases and J by 7 bases, 8 bases remained unmatched. The CDR3 loop reads CASSPGLVGEQYF. The CDR3 DNA follows: TGTGCCAGCAGCCCGGGACTAGTGGGGGAGCAGTACTTC.

With regard to this clone: Other DNA sequences in this sample translate to the same CDR3. This sequence joins TRBV7-2 and TRBJ2-7, with D uncertain. The V gene lost 7 bases and the J gene lost 3 bases, with 7 bases spanning the gap. The CDR3 loop spans 11 amino acids. CDR1 SGHTA and CDR2 FQGNSA come from the germline V gene. The CDR3 DNA reads TGTGCCAGCACCCTCAACTACGAGCAGTACTTC. Translating it yields CASTLNYEQYF.

The chain recombines TRBV6-1 with TRBJ1-3; D is uncertain. The CDR3 sequence is 14 residues long. Per germline, CDR1 MNHNS and CDR2 SASEGT. The germline V and J ends were trimmed by 8 bases and 0 bases, with 11 bases remaining between them. This CDR3 is CASRSENSGNTIYF. Here the CDR3 DNA reads TGTGCCAGCCGGTCGGAAAACTCTGGAAACACCATATATTTT.

The gene calls are TRBV5-6 and TRBJ2-5, with 7 nucleotides matching TRBD1. The ends lost 7 bases at V and 5 bases at J; junction bases unmatched: 5. The CDR3 is 12 residues long. Germline CDR1 and CDR2: SGHDT and YYEEEE. CDR3 DNA: TGTGCCAGCCAGGGGGTCGGGGAGACCCAGTACTTC. Amino acid sequence: CASQGVGETQYF.

The chain recombines TRBV7-6 with TRBJ2-3; a weak D match, TRBD1 (6 bases). From germline, CDR1 is SGHVS and CDR2 FNYEAQ. The V end lost 3 bases, the J end lost 1 base, and 8 bases lay between the germline ends. The CDR3 is made up of 14 amino acids. Here the CDR3 reads CASSFGQRTDTQYF. For the CDR3, the DNA is TGTGCCAGCAGCTTTGGACAGCGCACAGATACGCAGTATTTT.

With respect to this clone: The sample holds other DNA sequences that translate to the same CDR3. The chain employs TRBV5-1 and TRBJ2-3; 7 bases agree with TRBD1. V was pared by 3 bases and J by 3 bases, with 4 bases of the junction left unmatched. CDR3 length equals 14 residues. From germline, CDR1 is SGHRS and CDR2 YFSETQ. The CDR3 bases are TGCGCCAGCAGCTCTGGACAGGATACAGATACGCAGTATTTT. Translated, it gives CASSSGQDTDTQYF.

The genes are TRBV19 and TRBJ2-5, with 14 bases identical to TRBD2. V lost 5 bases to trimming and J lost 5 bases; unmatched junction nucleotides: 7. Germline V gene sequence: CDR1 LNHDA, CDR2 SQIVND (reference sequence). The CDR3 sequence is 16 residues long. CDR3 in amino acids: CASSARLAGGLETQYF. CDR3 coding DNA: TGTGCCAGTAGTGCCAGACTAGCGGGAGGGCTTGAGACCCAGTACTTC. The whole variable domain, filled in from reference TRBV19 and TRBJ2-5, reads DGGITQSPKYLFRKEGQNVTLSCEQNLNHDAMYWYRQDPGQGLRLIYYSQIVNDFQKGDIAEGYSVSREKKESFPLTVTSAQKNPTAFYLCASSARLAGGLETQYFGPGTRLLVL.

J is TRBJ2-3 and V is TRBV29-1; 8 bases are a match to TRBD1. V shed 5 bases and J 5 bases; nucleotides not matched to a gene: 3. The CDR3 covers 12 residues. Germline V lookup: CDR1 SQVTM, CDR2 ANQGSEA. The CDR3 DNA is TGCAGCGTTACAGGGGGGATAGATACGCAGTATTTT. It yields the protein CSVTGGIDTQYF.

Comments on this clone: The same CDR3 also results from other DNA sequences found in this sample. V usage is TRBV28 and J usage is TRBJ1-6; TRBD1 agrees at 8 bases. Germline values: CDR1 MDHEN, CDR2 SYDVKM. The CDR3 is made up of 14 amino acids. V dropped 6 bases and J dropped 5; count of bases not matched to a gene: 3. DNA for the CDR3: TGTGCCAGCAGCCTGGGACAGGATAATTCACCCCTCCACTTT. It is translated as CASSLGQDNSPLHF.

This chain joins TRBV4-1 and TRBJ2-5, with TRBD2 as a possible D gene (5 bases). This CDR3 has 16 amino acids. CDR1 is MGHRA, CDR2 YSYEKL, per germline. V lost 4 bases to trimming and J lost 1 base, with 16 bases between them. Here the CDR3 DNA reads TGCGCCAGCAGCCCGATAGGGAGACAAAGCCAAGAGACCCAGTACTTC. As protein: CASSPIGRQSQETQYF.

This clone was detected once. The genes are TRBV28 and TRBJ1-5; 8 bases line up with TRBD1. Germline V gene sequence: CDR1 MDHEN, CDR2 SYDVKM. With V trimmed by 6 bases and J by 3 bases, 4 bases remained unmatched. This CDR3 comprises 14 residues. In DNA, the CDR3 is TGTGCCAGCAGGACAGGGGTTAACAATCAGCCCCAGCATTTT. It codes for CASRTGVNNQPQHF.

This clone was observed once. For the CDR3, the DNA is TGTGCCAGCAGTGAGAAAGCGGGAGGCGGGGAGCTGTTTTTT. Encoded protein: CASSEKAGGGELFF. The chain recombines TRBV25-1 with TRBJ2-2; 9 nucleotides line up with TRBD2. The CDR3 loop spans 14 amino acids. Trimming removed 3 bases from V and 7 bases from J; junction bases left unmatched: 3. Germline V gene data show CDR1 as MGHDK and CDR2 as SYGVNS.

This sequence joins TRBV5-4 and TRBJ2-1; D unresolved. V dropped 4 bases and J dropped 6 bases, with 5 bases sitting between them. The CDR3 contains 11 residues. Germline loops: CDR1 SGHNT, CDR2 YYREEE (reference sequence). CDR3: CASSVTNEQFF. In nucleotides, the CDR3 is TGTGCCAGCAGCGTAACCAATGAGCAGTTCTTC.

The V gene is TRBV7-2, the J gene TRBJ2-6; the match to TRBD2 covers 12 bases. The CDR3 totals 18 residues. The germline CDR1 and CDR2 sequences are SGHTA and FQGNSA. Trimming removed 5 bases from V and 4 bases from J; junction bases left unmatched: 9. The CDR3 DNA follows: TGTGCCAGCAGCACAAGACTAGCGGGGGCGGCAGGGGCCAACGTCCTGACTTTC. Its protein is CASSTRLAGAAGANVLTF.